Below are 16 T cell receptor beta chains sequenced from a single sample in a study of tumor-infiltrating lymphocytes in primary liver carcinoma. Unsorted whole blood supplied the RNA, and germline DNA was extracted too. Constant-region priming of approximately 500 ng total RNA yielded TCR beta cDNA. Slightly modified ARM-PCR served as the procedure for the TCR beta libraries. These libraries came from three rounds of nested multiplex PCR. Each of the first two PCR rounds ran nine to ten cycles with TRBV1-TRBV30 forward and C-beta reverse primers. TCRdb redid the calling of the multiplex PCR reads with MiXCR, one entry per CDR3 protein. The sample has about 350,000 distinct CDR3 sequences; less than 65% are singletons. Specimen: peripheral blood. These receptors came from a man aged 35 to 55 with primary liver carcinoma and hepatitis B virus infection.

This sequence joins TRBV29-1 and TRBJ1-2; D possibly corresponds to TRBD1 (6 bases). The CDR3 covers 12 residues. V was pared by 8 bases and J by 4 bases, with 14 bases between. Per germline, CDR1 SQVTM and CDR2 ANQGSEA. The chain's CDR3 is CSMQGPSYGYTF. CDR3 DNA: TGCAGCATGCAGGGGCCGTCCTATGGCTACACCTTC.

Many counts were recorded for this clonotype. Here the CDR3 DNA reads TGTGCCAGCGGGACAGGGGAGAACGAGCAGTACTTC. The encoded protein is CASGTGENEQYF. This chain uses TRBV6-5 with TRBJ2-7, with TRBD1 matching 10 bases. The CDR3 loop spans 12 amino acids. Germline V gene sequence: CDR1 MNHEY, CDR2 SVGAGI. Trimming cost V 8 bases and J 5 bases; bases outside gene matches: 3.

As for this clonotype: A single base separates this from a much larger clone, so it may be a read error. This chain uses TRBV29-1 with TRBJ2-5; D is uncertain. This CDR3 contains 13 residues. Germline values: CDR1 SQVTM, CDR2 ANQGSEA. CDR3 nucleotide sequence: TGCAGCGTTGACCGGACGGACCATGAGACCCAGTACTTC. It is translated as CSVDRTDHETQYF.

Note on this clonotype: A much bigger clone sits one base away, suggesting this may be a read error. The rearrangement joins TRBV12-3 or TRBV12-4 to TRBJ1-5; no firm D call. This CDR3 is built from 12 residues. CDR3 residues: CASSTGFRSQRF. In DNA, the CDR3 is TGTGCCAGCAGTACTGGGTTCAGGTCCCAGCGTTTT.

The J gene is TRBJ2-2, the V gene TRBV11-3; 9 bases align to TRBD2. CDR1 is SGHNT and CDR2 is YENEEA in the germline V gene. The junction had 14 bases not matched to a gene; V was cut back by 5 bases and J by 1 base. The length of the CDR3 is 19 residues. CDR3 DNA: TGTGCCAGCAGCCTGACCAACCGTATTAGCGGGGGGAACACCGGGGAGCTGTTTTTT. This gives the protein CASSLTNRISGGNTGELFF.

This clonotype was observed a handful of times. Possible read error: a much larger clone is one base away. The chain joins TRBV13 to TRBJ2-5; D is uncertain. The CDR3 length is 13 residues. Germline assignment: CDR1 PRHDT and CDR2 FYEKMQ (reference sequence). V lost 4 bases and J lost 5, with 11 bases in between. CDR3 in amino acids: CASSSINGETQYF. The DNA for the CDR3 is TGTGCCAGCAGCTCAATTAATGGGGAGACCCAGTACTTC.

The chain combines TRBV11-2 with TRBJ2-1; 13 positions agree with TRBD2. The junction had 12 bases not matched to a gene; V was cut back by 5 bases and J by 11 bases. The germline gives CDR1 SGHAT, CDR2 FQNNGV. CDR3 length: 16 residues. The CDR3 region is CASSVGTSGNRDKQFF. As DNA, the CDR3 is TGTGCCAGCAGCGTCGGGACTAGCGGGAATAGGGATAAGCAGTTCTTC.

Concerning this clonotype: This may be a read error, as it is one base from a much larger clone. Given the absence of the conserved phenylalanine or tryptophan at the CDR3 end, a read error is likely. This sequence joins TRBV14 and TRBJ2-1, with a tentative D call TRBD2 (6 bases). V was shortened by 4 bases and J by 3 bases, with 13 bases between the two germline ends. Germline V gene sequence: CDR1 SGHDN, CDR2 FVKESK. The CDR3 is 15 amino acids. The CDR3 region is CASSRRRDGYNEQFL. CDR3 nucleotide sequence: TGTGCCAGCAGCCGGAGGCGGGATGGCTACAATGAGCAGTTCTTG.

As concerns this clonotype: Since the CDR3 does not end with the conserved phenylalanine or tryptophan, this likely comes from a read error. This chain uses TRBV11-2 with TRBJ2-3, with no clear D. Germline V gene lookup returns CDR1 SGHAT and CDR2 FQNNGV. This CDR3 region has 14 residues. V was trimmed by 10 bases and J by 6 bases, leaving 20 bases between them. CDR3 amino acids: CAIILELYTDTQYL. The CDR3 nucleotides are TGTGCCATCATCTTAGAACTTTACACCGATACGCAGTATCTT.

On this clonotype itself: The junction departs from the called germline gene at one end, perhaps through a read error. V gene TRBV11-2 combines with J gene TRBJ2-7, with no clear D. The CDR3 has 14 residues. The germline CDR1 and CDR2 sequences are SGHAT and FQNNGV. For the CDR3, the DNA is TGTGCCAGCAGCTCCTCCATATGGCCCTACGGGCAGTACTTC. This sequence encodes CASSSSIWPYGQYF. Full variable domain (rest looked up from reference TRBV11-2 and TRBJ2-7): EAGVAQSPRYKIIEKRQSVAFWCNPISGHATLYWYQQILGQGPKLLIQFQNNGVVDDSQLPKDRFSAERLKGVDSTLKIQPAKLEDSAVYLCASSSSIWPYGQYFGPGTRLTVT.

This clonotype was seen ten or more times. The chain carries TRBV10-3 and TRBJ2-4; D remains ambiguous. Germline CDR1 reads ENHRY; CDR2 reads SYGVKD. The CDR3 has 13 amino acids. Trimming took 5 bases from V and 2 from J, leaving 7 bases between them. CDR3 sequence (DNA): TGTGCCATCAGTAGAGATCCCAAAAACATTCAGTACTTC. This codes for CAISRDPKNIQYF.

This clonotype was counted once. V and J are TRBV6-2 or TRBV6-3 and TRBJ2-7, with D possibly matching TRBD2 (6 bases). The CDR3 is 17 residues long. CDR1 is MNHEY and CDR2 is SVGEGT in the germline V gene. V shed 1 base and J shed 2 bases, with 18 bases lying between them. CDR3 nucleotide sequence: TGTGCCAGCAGTTACTGGGAGGCTACGGGGAGCACCTACGAGCAGTACTTC. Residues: CASSYWEATGSTYEQYF.

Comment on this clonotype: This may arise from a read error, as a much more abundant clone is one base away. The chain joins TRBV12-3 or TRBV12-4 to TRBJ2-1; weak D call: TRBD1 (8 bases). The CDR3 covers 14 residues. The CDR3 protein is CASKTGQGGNERFF. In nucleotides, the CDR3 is TGTGCCAGCAAGACCGGACAGGGAGGGAATGAGCGGTTCTTC.

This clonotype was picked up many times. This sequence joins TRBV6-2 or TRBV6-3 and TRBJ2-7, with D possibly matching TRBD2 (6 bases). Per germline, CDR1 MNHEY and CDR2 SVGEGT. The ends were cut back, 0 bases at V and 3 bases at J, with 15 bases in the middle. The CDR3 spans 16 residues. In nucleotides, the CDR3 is TGTGCCAGCAGTTACTCGACTGTGACGGGAGACTACGAGCAGTACTTC. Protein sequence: CASSYSTVTGDYEQYF.

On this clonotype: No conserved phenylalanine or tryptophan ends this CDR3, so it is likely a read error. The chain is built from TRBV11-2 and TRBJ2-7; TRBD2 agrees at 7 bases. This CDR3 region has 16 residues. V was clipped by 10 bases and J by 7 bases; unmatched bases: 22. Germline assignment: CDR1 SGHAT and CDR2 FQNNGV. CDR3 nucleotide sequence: TGTGCCACCGGGGAGGGCCTCCTAGTGGGAGTAGAAGAGCAGTACCTC. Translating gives CATGEGLLVGVEEQYL.

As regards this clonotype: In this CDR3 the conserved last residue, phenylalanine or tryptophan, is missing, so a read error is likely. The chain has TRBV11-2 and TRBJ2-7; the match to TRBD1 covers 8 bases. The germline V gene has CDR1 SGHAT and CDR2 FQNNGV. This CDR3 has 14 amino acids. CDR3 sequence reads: CACSSDRVVGEQYS. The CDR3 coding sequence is TGTGCCTGCAGCTCGGACAGGGTGGTTGGGGAGCAGTACTCC.